This record concerns one T cell receptor (beta chain) sequence. This sample is drawn from a study of blood T cells in healthy people across ages. The CDR3 is 13 amino acids. From germline, CDR1 is GTSNPN and CDR2 SVGIG (reference sequence). Between the trimmed V and J ends, which lost 0 bases and 5 bases, there was a span of 8 bases. A sample-barcoded 5' primer and a J-beta primer mix were used in a second PCR of roughly 6 to 11 cycles. Individual samples furnished no less than 3 million CDR3-containing paired-end reads apiece. MiXCR, applied by TCRdb to the 5' RACE reads, yields one record per CDR3 protein. The sample records about 1,600,000 distinct CDR3 sequences, approximately 38% being singletons. It was ten milliliters of peripheral blood that were drawn from each donor. Samples each had at least 5 micrograms of total RNA extracted.

Sequencing used blood. V and J are TRBV30 and TRBJ1-5; D is unresolved. This receptor was obtained from a young woman in good health. The CDR3 loop reads CAWSVDTYQPQHF. In nucleotides, the CDR3 is TGTGCCTGGAGTGTAGACACCTATCAGCCCCAGCATTTT.